The text below deals with one T cell receptor beta chain. Repertoires were generated with immunoSEQ multiplex PCR, while TCRdb's copy carries only in-frame clones and drops some. The table has about 34,000 clones, 90% seen once. Germline loops: CDR1 GTSNPN, CDR2 SVGIG (reference sequence). The CDR3 is 14 amino acids. V lost 1 base and J lost 5, with 15 bases in between. The sample originates from a study of blood T cell repertoires in COVID-19. This chain uses TRBV30 with TRBJ2-7; D is uncertain. The material sequenced was peripheral blood. The receptor's source is a man older than 75 with acute or convalescent COVID-19. CDR3 coding DNA: TGTGCCTGGAGTGAGGCCTCCCAGGCCCACGAGCAGTACTTC. It specifies CAWSEASQAHEQYF.